The rows below give T cell receptor beta chains drawn from one sample of a study of blood T cell repertoires in COVID-19. Sequenced by immunoSEQ multiplex PCR; TCRdb stores in-frame clones only, minus some. Of over 250,000 clones in the sample, approximately 85% were seen once. What was sequenced was peripheral blood. Receptors were obtained from a woman between 65 and 79 years old with acute or convalescent COVID-19. Both conserved end residues are part of each CDR3. The order of the fields is J gene, V gene, CDR3 length, D gene, clone size, CDR3 DNA, CDR3 protein. A D gene is named only where the DNA matches it firmly. Clone size is given for some rows only: seen once, a few or many times, or a class if the clone is expanded.

>TRBJ1-2|TRBV7-9|13|TRBD1|.
TGTGCCAGCAGCTTAGCGAGGGGGCATGGCTACACCTTC
CASSLARGHGYTF
>TRBJ2-3|TRBV5-6|17|TRBD1|few
TGTGCCAGCAGCTGGGCGGGGACAGGGGCGGGCACAGATACGCAGTATTTT
CASSWAGTGAGTDTQYF
>TRBJ2-2|TRBV18|17|TRBD1|.
TGTGCCAGCTCACCACGGGGGACAGGGAAGAACACCGGGGAGCTGTTTTTT
CASSPRGTGKNTGELFF
>TRBJ2-3|TRBV20-1|15|.|.
TGCAGTGCTAGTCCTCAGGCAGGGTGGCCAGATACGCAGTATTTT
CSASPQAGWPDTQYF
>TRBJ2-2|TRBV19|14|.|.
TGTGCCAGTAGGCAGACAGGATACACCGGGGAGCTGTTTTTT
CASRQTGYTGELFF
>TRBJ2-1|TRBV5-1|16|TRBD2|.
TGCGCCAGCAGCGTATTGGGGACTAGCGGACACAATGAGCAGTTCTTC
CASSVLGTSGHNEQFF
>TRBJ1-1|TRBV29-1|12|.|.
TGCAGCGCTTGGACCGGAGGGACTGAAGCTTTCTTT
CSAWTGGTEAFF
>TRBJ1-1|TRBV5-1|13|.|.
TGCGCCAGCTCAAAGGCGGGGCTCACTGAAGCTTTCTTT
CASSKAGLTEAFF
>TRBJ2-3|TRBV27|14|TRBD2|.
TGTGCCAGCAGGCGGGGGAACCCCCAAGATACGCAGTATTTT
CASRRGNPQDTQYF
>TRBJ2-1|TRBV2|16|TRBD1|.
TGTGCCAGCAGCCCACAGGGGGCTCGTCTGGACAATGAGCAGTTCTTC
CASSPQGARLDNEQFF
>TRBJ2-1|TRBV27|17|.|.
TGTGCCAGCAGTCTAACCCCCATGGGGGGTGGGTACAATGAGCAGTTCTTC
CASSLTPMGGGYNEQFF
>TRBJ1-2|TRBV14|13|TRBD1|.
TGTGCCAGCAGTTGGACAGGGGGCGATGGCTACACCTTC
CASSWTGGDGYTF
>TRBJ2-7|TRBV10-1|15|TRBD1|.
TGCGCCAGCAGGGCAGGACAGGGGGTCGGCTACGAGCAGTACTTC
CASRAGQGVGYEQYF
>TRBJ1-5|TRBV6-5|14|TRBD1|.
TGTGCCAGCAGCGGAGGGGGCGGCAATCAGCCCCAGCATTTT
CASSGGGGNQPQHF
>TRBJ2-7|TRBV21-1|16|.|.
TGTGCCAGCAGCAAGGGGACTAGTTCGGTTTGCTACGAGCAGTACTTC
CASSKGTSSVCYEQYF
>TRBJ1-5|TRBV5-1|15|.|.
TGCGCCAGCAGCTTGGCGGGGGATGGGCTTCAGCCCCAGCATTTT
CASSLAGDGLQPQHF
>TRBJ1-2|TRBV30|13|.|.
TGTGCCTGGAGCGCAGGGTTAAAGGATGGCTACACCTTC
CAWSAGLKDGYTF
>TRBJ2-7|TRBV6-5|12|TRBD1|.
TGTGCCACCGGGACAGGGGCACACGAGCAGTACTTC
CATGTGAHEQYF
>TRBJ1-1|TRBV19|16|TRBD1|.
TGTGCCAGTAGTAACGGGACAGGGGGGGTGAACACTGAAGCTTTCTTT
CASSNGTGGVNTEAFF
>TRBJ2-1|TRBV18|15|.|.
TGTGCCAGCTCACCACTGAGAAGCTCCTACAATGAGCAGTTCTTC
CASSPLRSSYNEQFF
>TRBJ1-6|TRBV4-1|15|TRBD1|.
TGCGCCAGCAGCCTCCCGACAGGGATGAATTCACCCCTCCACTTT
CASSLPTGMNSPLHF
>TRBJ1-1|TRBV5-5|11|TRBD1|.
TGTGCCAGCGACAGGGGCACTGAAGCTTTCTTT
CASDRGTEAFF
>TRBJ1-2|TRBV7-9|12|.|.
TGTGCCAGCAGCTTTGGAGACTATGGCTACACCTTC
CASSFGDYGYTF
>TRBJ1-2|TRBV5-1|15|TRBD1|few
TGCGCCAGCAGCCCCCGGGACAGGGGGGCCGGCGGCTACACCTTC
CASSPRDRGAGGYTF